Listed below are T cell receptor beta chains from one sample, sequenced in a study of PD-1 blockade in classical Hodgkin lymphoma. Profiled with immunoSEQ multiplex PCR; TCRdb holds only in-frame clones, not every one. The sample carries more than 30,000 clones, about 87% recorded once. The sequencing input was CD4+ T cells from blood. The source of these receptors is a human donor with classical Hodgkin lymphoma. CDR3s include the opening cysteine and the closing phenylalanine or tryptophan. A D gene is named only where the DNA matches it firmly. Where a row states a size, it is once, few, many or the class of an expanded clone; other rows omit it.

j_gene,d_gene,abundance,v_gene,CDR3aa,CDR3nt
TRBJ1-2,NA,NA,TRBV7-8,CASSLGQGGYTF,TGTGCCAGCAGCCTCGGCCAGGGGGGCTACACCTTC
TRBJ2-7,NA,NA,TRBV15,CATSPVGMEQYF,TGTGCCACCAGCCCAGTGGGAATGGAGCAGTACTTC
TRBJ1-1,NA,NA,TRBV5-4,CASGIGPGTEAFF,TGTGCCAGCGGTATAGGTCCGGGCACTGAAGCTTTCTTT
TRBJ1-1,NA,NA,TRBV5-1,CASGDTQNTEAFF,TGCGCCAGCGGGGACACTCAAAACACTGAAGCTTTCTTT
TRBJ1-5,NA,once,TRBV7-5,CVRSPSCGLGISNQPQHF,TGTGTCAGAAGCCCAAGTTGCGGGTTAGGTATTAGCAATCAGCCCCAGCATTTT
TRBJ1-2,NA,NA,TRBV10-1,CASSESLGSFYGYTF,TGCGCCAGCAGTGAGTCGTTAGGCAGCTTCTATGGCTACACCTTC
TRBJ2-1,NA,NA,TRBV4-1,CASSQVTRSGNEQFF,TGCGCCAGCAGCCAAGTTACCCGCAGTGGCAATGAGCAGTTCTTC
TRBJ1-1,NA,NA,TRBV7-9,CASSLRGYTEAFF,TGTGCCAGCAGCTTAAGGGGGTACACTGAAGCTTTCTTT
TRBJ2-7,NA,NA,TRBV4-1,CASSQVMPRRTGRTHDEQYF,TGCGCCAGCAGCCAAGTAATGCCCCGGCGGACGGGTCGGACCCACGACGAGCAGTACTTC
TRBJ2-7,NA,NA,TRBV5-1,CASSLEGGGHEQYF,TGCGCCAGCAGCTTGGAAGGTGGGGGCCACGAGCAGTACTTC
TRBJ1-1,NA,NA,TRBV27,CASGYRDPRRAFF,TGTGCCAGCGGCTACCGGGACCCCCGTAGAGCTTTCTTT
TRBJ2-3,TRBD1,NA,TRBV10-3,CATGQGTDTQYF,TGTGCAACGGGACAGGGAACAGATACGCAGTATTTT
TRBJ1-2,NA,NA,TRBV28,CASSFPTGYTF,TGTGCCAGCAGTTTTCCAACAGGCTACACCTTC
TRBJ2-1,NA,NA,TRBV6-1,CASSPSRARNEQFF,TGTGCCAGCAGTCCCTCTAGGGCAAGAAATGAGCAGTTCTTC
TRBJ2-1,TRBD2,NA,TRBV28,CASSLSGSRHNEQFF,TGTGCCAGCAGCCTTAGCGGGAGCCGCCACAATGAGCAGTTCTTC
TRBJ2-3,NA,NA,TRBV27,CASKGGNTDTQYF,TGTGCCAGCAAAGGGGGTAACACAGATACGCAGTATTTT
TRBJ2-3,NA,NA,TRBV19,CASRWGSSTDTQYF,TGTGCCAGTAGATGGGGCTCTAGCACAGATACGCAGTATTTT
TRBJ2-7,NA,NA,TRBV27,CASSSPGPGVEQYF,TGTGCCAGCAGTTCGCCGGGACCGGGGGTCGAGCAGTACTTC
TRBJ1-5,TRBD1,few,TRBV6-1,CASSETRTGDRHF,TGTGCCAGCAGTGAAACGAGGACAGGGGATCGGCATTTT
TRBJ1-5,NA,NA,TRBV6-1,CASSERGDQPQHF,TGTGCCAGCAGTGAAAGGGGGGATCAGCCCCAGCATTTT
TRBJ2-5,NA,NA,TRBV5-6,CASSELRAQETQYF,TGTGCCAGCAGCGAGCTCAGGGCTCAAGAGACCCAGTACTTC
TRBJ1-1,NA,NA,TRBV28,CASTVNTEAFF,TGTGCCAGCACGGTGAACACTGAAGCTTTCTTT
TRBJ2-7,NA,NA,TRBV6-5,CASSYSTAAYEQYF,TGTGCCAGCAGTTACTCGACGGCTGCTTACGAGCAGTACTTC
TRBJ1-5,NA,few,TRBV7-8,CASSLMRKHF,TGTGCCAGCAGCTTAATGCGTAAGCATTTT
TRBJ2-7,TRBD2,NA,TRBV5-1,CASSLGGRIDEQYF,TGCGCCAGCAGCTTAGGCGGGAGAATTGACGAGCAGTACTTC
TRBJ2-1,TRBD2,NA,TRBV18,CASSVTIAGSSYNEQFF,TGTGCCAGCTCAGTTACTATAGCGGGAAGCTCCTACAATGAGCAGTTCTTC
TRBJ1-1,NA,few,TRBV4-1,CASSQRGPNTEAFF,TGCGCCAGCAGCCAGCGGGGCCCGAACACTGAAGCTTTCTTT
TRBJ2-3,NA,NA,TRBV5-1,CASSLEGTDTQYF,TGCGCCAGCAGCTTGGAGGGGACAGATACGCAGTATTTT
TRBJ2-5,TRBD2,NA,TRBV5-1,CASSQTSGKETQYF,TGCGCCAGCAGCCAGACTAGCGGGAAAGAGACCCAGTACTTC
TRBJ2-3,NA,NA,TRBV27,CASSLRARDTQYF,TGTGCCAGCAGTTTAAGAGCGAGAGATACGCAGTATTTT
TRBJ2-7,NA,NA,TRBV5-1,CASSLGTSGPYEQYF,TGCGCCAGCAGCTTGGGGACTTCGGGCCCCTACGAGCAGTACTTC
TRBJ1-2,NA,NA,TRBV5-1,CASSLIGGGTDGYTF,TGCGCCAGCAGCTTGATCGGTGGGGGGACGGATGGCTACACCTTC
TRBJ2-2,TRBD1,NA,TRBV2,CASRGQGSTGELFF,TGTGCCAGCAGGGGACAGGGTTCCACCGGGGAGCTGTTTTTT
TRBJ2-3,TRBD2,NA,TRBV10-3,CAISELAGGRNTQYF,TGTGCCATCAGTGAATTAGCGGGAGGCCGGAATACGCAGTATTTT
TRBJ2-3,NA,NA,TRBV7-9,CASSLQAPVGQYF,TGTGCCAGCAGCTTACAGGCCCCCGTAGGGCAGTATTTT